The 22 T cell receptor beta chains presented below share a single source sample, sequenced in a study of cytomegalovirus exposure and HLA in healthy donors. A multiplex PCR was run with 60 Vbeta primers and 13 Jbeta primers. The table came from immunoSEQ multiplex PCR; TCRdb's copy has only in-frame clones and leaves some out. Found here are over 150,000 clones, around 77% of them singletons; the top ten hold under 3%. What was sequenced was PBMCs. The receptors were sampled from a woman aged 25 to 39 in good health and CMV-seronegative.

The table lists this clone with a count of one. At one boundary the junction diverges from the germline segment, which might be a read error. This chain connects TRBV27 to TRBJ2-7; 9 nucleotides align to TRBD2. The CDR3 is made up of 14 amino acids. CDR1 is MNHEY and CDR2 is SMNVEV in the germline V gene (reference sequence). CDR3 protein: CASRRGGRGYERYF. The CDR3 DNA reads TGTGCCAGCAGGAGAGGCGGGAGGGGGTACGAGCGGTACTTC.

The gene calls are TRBV27 and TRBJ1-1; D might be TRBD1 (6 bases). Germline lookup yields CDR1 MNHEY and CDR2 SMNVEV (reference sequence). V lost 3 bases and J 1 base, leaving 18 bases between the germline ends. This CDR3 spans 17 amino acids. DNA for the CDR3: TGTGCCAGCAGTTTGAGGCAGGGGCAACCCCCGAACACTGAAGCTTTCTTT. Its protein is CASSLRQGQPPNTEAFF.

The chain is built from TRBV5-1 and TRBJ2-5; D is possibly TRBD2 (7 bases). CDR1 and CDR2 (germline): SGHRS, YFSETQ. Trimming took 1 base from V and 3 from J, leaving 13 bases between them. The CDR3 is made up of 15 amino acids. CDR3 sequence: CASSLLRGGEETQYF. In DNA form, the CDR3 reads TGCGCCAGCAGCTTGCTAAGGGGGGGGGAAGAGACCCAGTACTTC.

The genes are TRBV5-1 and TRBJ1-1; D gene ambiguous. Germline assignment: CDR1 SGHRS and CDR2 YFSETQ. The CDR3 loop spans 15 amino acids. Trimming took off 0 bases at V and 4 bases at J, with 13 bases between the two ends. The DNA for the CDR3 is TGCGCCAGCAGCTTGGATAGGAGCCTGCTCACTGAAGCTTTCTTT. Amino acids: CASSLDRSLLTEAFF.

The table lists this clone with a few counts. V and J are TRBV2 and TRBJ1-2; D is perhaps TRBD1 (6 bases). The V and J ends lost 2 bases and 7 bases respectively, with 17 bases between them. CDR3 length: 15 amino acids. Per germline, CDR1 SNHLY and CDR2 FYNNEI. The CDR3 DNA is TGTGCCAGCAGTGAAAGTTGGCAGGGGTACGGTGGCTACACCTTC. Translated, it gives CASSESWQGYGGYTF.

The chain recombines TRBV28 with TRBJ2-1; 8 bases map to TRBD2. Per germline, CDR1 MDHEN and CDR2 SYDVKM. This CDR3 has 13 amino acids. The junction had 3 bases not matched to a gene; V was cut back by 8 bases and J by 3 bases. Here the CDR3 reads CASRGGFYNEQFF. The CDR3 nucleotides are TGTGCCAGCCGGGGGGGCTTCTACAATGAGCAGTTCTTC.

This clone has only a few counts. The V gene is TRBV18, the J gene TRBJ2-5; TRBD2 agrees at 13 bases. The CDR3 is 16 residues long. Trimming took 2 bases from V and 4 from J; bases not matched to a gene: 4. The germline V gene encodes CDR1 KGHSH and CDR2 LQKENI. As DNA, the CDR3 is TGTGCCAGCTCACCAAGGACTAGCGGGGGCTTAGAGACCCAGTACTTC. It yields the protein CASSPRTSGGLETQYF.

The chain recombines TRBV6-6 with TRBJ2-3; unclear D gene. CDR3 size: 10 residues. The V gene lost 8 bases and the J gene lost 4 bases, with 4 bases spanning the gap. Germline-derived CDR1 and CDR2 are MNHNY and SVGAGI (reference sequence). CDR3 bases: TGTGCCAGCGCGGCAGATACGCAGTATTTT. Translating gives CASAADTQYF.

This chain joins TRBV9 and TRBJ2-7, with a possible D match to TRBD2 (6 bases). Trimming removed 0 bases from V and 5 bases from J, with 15 bases in between. The length of the CDR3 is 15 residues. From germline, CDR1 is SGDLS and CDR2 YYNGEE. In nucleotides, the CDR3 is TGTGCCAGCAGCGTAGGTGGAGGGAGATTTGACGAGCAGTACTTC. Amino acid sequence: CASSVGGGRFDEQYF. The full variable domain, rest sourced from reference TRBV9 and TRBJ2-7, is DSGVTQTPKHLITATGQRVTLRCSPRSGDLSVYWYQQSLDQGLQFLIQYYNGEERAKGNILERFSAQQFPDLHSELNLSSLELGDSALYFCASSVGGGRFDEQYFGPGTRLTVT.

The chain links TRBV6-5 to TRBJ2-1; D gene uncertain. V gave up 3 bases and J gave up 14 bases, with 11 bases separating them. CDR1 MNHEY and CDR2 SVGAGI come from the germline V gene. This CDR3 spans 11 amino acids. The CDR3 nucleotides are TGTGCCAGCAGTTATGTCGGAGATGAGTTCTTC. Translating gives CASSYVGDEFF.

The chain recombines TRBV4-1 with TRBJ2-7, with D possibly being TRBD1 (6 bases). The V and J ends lost 4 bases and 1 base respectively, with 23 bases between them. The CDR3 runs to 18 residues. Germline lookup yields CDR1 MGHRA and CDR2 YSYEKL. CDR3 bases: TGCGCCAGCAGCCTTGGGGCCCGTCTGGGACATAAGTCCTACGAGCAGTACTTC. It translates to CASSLGARLGHKSYEQYF.

This chain links TRBV2 with TRBJ1-3; TRBD1 is a possible D gene (5 bases). CDR1 SNHLY and CDR2 FYNNEI come from the germline V gene. V gave up 10 bases and J gave up 4 bases, with 14 bases separating them. This CDR3 region has 13 residues. In DNA, the CDR3 is TGTGCCACCCCGACAGAGGACGGAAACACCATATATTTT. It is translated as CATPTEDGNTIYF.

The V call is TRBV5-4, the J call TRBJ1-4; D not certain. Germline V lookup: CDR1 SGHNT, CDR2 YYREEE (reference sequence). The CDR3 totals 12 residues. V lost 4 bases and J 10 bases, leaving 11 bases between the germline ends. The CDR3 region has the DNA TGTGCCAGCAGCCAAGATGAGGCAAAACTGTTTTTT. Translation: CASSQDEAKLFF.

This clone was seen a few times. The genes are TRBV2 and TRBJ2-1; 9 bases align to TRBD2. With V trimmed by 6 bases and J by 7 bases, 10 bases remained unmatched. Germline CDR1 reads SNHLY; CDR2 reads FYNNEI. The CDR3 runs 15 residues. Here the CDR3 reads CASSYSSGAGNEQFF. The CDR3 nucleotides are TGTGCCAGCAGCTATTCTAGCGGGGCCGGGAATGAGCAGTTCTTC.

A few counts support this clone. V usage is TRBV5-6 and J usage is TRBJ2-5; 9 nucleotides agree with TRBD1. Trimming cost V 4 bases and J 7 bases; bases outside gene matches: 8. The CDR3 is 14 amino acids. Germline V lookup: CDR1 SGHDT, CDR2 YYEEEE. The CDR3 DNA follows: TGTGCCAGCAGCCCGGGACAGGGTTTGGGGACCCAGTACTTC. Its protein is CASSPGQGLGTQYF.

V is TRBV5-1 and J is TRBJ1-3; TRBD1 might be the D (5 bases). Trimming removed 0 bases from V and 2 bases from J, with 12 bases in between. Germline V gene lookup returns CDR1 SGHRS and CDR2 YFSETQ. This CDR3 comprises 16 residues. The CDR3 region is CASSLAGGKTGNTIYF. Written as DNA, the CDR3 is TGCGCCAGCAGCTTGGCCGGGGGGAAGACTGGAAACACCATATATTTT.

Only a few counts were recorded for this clone. The CDR3 sequence: CASSYTLASDEQFF. Here the CDR3 DNA reads TGTGCCAGCAGTTACACGCTAGCTTCGGATGAGCAGTTCTTC. This chain links TRBV6-6 with TRBJ2-1; D may be TRBD2 (5 bases). This CDR3 contains 14 residues. The V end lost 2 bases, the J end lost 8 bases, and 13 bases lay between the germline ends. Per the germline V gene, CDR1 is MNHNY and CDR2 is SVGAGI (reference sequence).

The chain is built from TRBV29-1 and TRBJ2-3; D is uncertain. V was clipped by 5 bases and J by 11 bases, with 14 bases between them. This CDR3 spans 11 amino acids. Germline V lookup: CDR1 SQVTM, CDR2 ANQGSEA. As DNA, the CDR3 is TGCAGCGTTCCCCTCGAGGTCCAGCAGTATTTT. Translation: CSVPLEVQQYF.

This clone has a handful of counts. This chain connects TRBV6-1 to TRBJ2-7; TRBD2 aligns across 10 bases. CDR1 is MNHNS, CDR2 SASEGT, per germline. The J segment lost 5 bases and the V segment lost 2 bases, leaving 3 bases of the junction unmatched. The CDR3 totals 14 residues. The CDR3: CASSEYGLADEQYF. CDR3 coding DNA: TGTGCCAGCAGTGAATATGGACTAGCGGACGAGCAGTACTTC.

The V call is TRBV4-1, the J call TRBJ1-1, with 10 bases that match TRBD1. J was trimmed by 4 bases and V by 4 bases; bases with no gene match: 12. The CDR3 contains 17 residues. The germline V gene encodes CDR1 MGHRA and CDR2 YSYEKL. CDR3 in DNA: TGCGCCAGCAGCCTCAGACCGGGACAGGGGAAGGGCACTGAAGCTTTCTTT. Translation gives CASSLRPGQGKGTEAFF.

This clone was observed a handful of times. The CDR3 spells CAISEQVSGANVLTF. The CDR3 DNA sequence: TGTGCCATCAGTGAACAGGTCTCTGGGGCCAACGTCCTGACTTTC. The chain couples TRBV10-3 to TRBJ2-6, with D possibly matching TRBD1 (5 bases). Germline V CDR1 and CDR2: ENHRY, SYGVKD. Trimming took off 3 bases at V and 0 bases at J, with 6 bases between the two ends. There are 15 residues in the CDR3.

The gene calls are TRBV2 and TRBJ1-1, with D perhaps matching TRBD1 (5 bases). Trimming stripped 2 bases from V and 0 bases from J, with 10 bases between. The CDR3 consists of 15 residues. The germline V gene has CDR1 SNHLY and CDR2 FYNNEI. CDR3 DNA: TGTGCCAGCAGTGAACAGGGCCGGATGAACACTGAAGCTTTCTTT. Its protein product is CASSEQGRMNTEAFF.